The T cell receptor (beta chain) described here comes from a study of regulatory T cells in long-lasting Graves disease. Time point in this sample: newly diagnosed GD, antithyroid drugs for less than 3 months. Isolated PBMC RNA provided the starting material for the TCR library. This clonotype was detected ten times or more. Assembly of TCR beta libraries relied on iRepertoire HTBI primers together with Arm-PCR of CDR3 regions. TCRdb reanalysed the multiplex PCR reads using MiXCR and keeps one entry per CDR3 protein. The table records about 220,000 distinct CDR3 sequences, approximately 18% of them present only once. V lost 0 bases, J lost 6 bases, and 4 bases lay in between. CDR3 length: 13 amino acids. Germline CDR1 reads SGDLS; CDR2 reads YYNGEE. The sample was also reused in another study, on T cells in Graves' hyperthyroidism and ophthalmopathy. That source notes: A patient was excluded if there was uncontrolled infection, other autoimmune disease, pregnancy or lactation.

The material was peripheral blood mononuclear cells (PBMCs), obtained at new diagnosis, from a patient treated with antithyroid drugs. The TCR comes from a woman in her 30s with Graves disease. This sequence joins TRBV9 and TRBJ1-6; D gene ambiguous. The DNA for the CDR3 is TGTGCCAGCAGCGTAGACTTTAATTCACCCCTCCACTTT. Its protein is CASSVDFNSPLHF.